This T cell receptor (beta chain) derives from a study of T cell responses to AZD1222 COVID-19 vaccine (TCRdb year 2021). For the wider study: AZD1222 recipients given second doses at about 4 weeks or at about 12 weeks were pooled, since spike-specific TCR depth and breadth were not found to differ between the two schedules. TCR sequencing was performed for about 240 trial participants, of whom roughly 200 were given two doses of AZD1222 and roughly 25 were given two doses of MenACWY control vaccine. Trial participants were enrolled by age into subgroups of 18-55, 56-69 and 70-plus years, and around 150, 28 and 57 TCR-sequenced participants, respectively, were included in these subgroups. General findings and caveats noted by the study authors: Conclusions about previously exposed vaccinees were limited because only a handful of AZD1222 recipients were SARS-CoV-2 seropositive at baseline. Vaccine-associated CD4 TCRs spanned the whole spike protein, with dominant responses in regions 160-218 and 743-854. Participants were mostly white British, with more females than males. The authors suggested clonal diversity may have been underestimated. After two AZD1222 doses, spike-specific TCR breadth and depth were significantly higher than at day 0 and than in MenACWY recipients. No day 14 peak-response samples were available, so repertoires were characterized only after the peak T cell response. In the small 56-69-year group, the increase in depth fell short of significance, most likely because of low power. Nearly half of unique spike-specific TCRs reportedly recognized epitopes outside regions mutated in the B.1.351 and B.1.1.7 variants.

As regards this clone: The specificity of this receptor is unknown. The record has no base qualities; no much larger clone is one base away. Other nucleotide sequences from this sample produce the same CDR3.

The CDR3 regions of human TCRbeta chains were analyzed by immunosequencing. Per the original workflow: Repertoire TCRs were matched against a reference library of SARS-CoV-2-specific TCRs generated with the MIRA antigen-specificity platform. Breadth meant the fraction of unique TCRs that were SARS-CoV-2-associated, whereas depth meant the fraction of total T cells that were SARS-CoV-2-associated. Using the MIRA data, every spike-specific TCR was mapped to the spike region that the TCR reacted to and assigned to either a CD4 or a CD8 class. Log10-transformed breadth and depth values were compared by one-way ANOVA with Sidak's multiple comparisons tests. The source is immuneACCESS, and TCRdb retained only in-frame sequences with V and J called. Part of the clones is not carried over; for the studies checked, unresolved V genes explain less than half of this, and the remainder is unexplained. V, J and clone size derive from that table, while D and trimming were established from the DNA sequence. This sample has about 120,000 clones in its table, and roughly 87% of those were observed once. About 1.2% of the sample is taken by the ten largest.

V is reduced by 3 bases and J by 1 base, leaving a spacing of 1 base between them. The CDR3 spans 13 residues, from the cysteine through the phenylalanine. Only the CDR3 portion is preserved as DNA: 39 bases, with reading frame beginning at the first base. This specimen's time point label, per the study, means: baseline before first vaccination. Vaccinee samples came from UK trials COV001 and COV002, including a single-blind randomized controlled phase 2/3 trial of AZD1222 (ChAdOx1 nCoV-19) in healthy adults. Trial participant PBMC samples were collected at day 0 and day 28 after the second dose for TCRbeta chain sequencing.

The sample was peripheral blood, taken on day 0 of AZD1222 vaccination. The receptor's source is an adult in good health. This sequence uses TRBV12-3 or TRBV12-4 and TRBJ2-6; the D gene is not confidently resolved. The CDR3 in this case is CASSFSGANVLTF. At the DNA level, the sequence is TGTGCCAGCAGTTTTTCTGGGGCCAACGTCCTGACTTTC.